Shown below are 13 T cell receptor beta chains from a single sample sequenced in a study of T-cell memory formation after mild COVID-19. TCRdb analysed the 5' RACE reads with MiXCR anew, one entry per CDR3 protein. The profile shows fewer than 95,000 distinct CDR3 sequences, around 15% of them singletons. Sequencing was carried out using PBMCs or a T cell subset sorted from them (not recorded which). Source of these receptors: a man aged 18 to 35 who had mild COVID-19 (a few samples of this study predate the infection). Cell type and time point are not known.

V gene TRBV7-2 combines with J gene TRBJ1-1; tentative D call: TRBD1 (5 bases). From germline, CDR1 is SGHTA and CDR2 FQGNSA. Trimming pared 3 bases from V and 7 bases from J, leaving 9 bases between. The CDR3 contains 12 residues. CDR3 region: CASSFTGDEAFF. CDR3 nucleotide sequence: TGTGCCAGCAGCTTTACAGGAGATGAAGCTTTCTTT.

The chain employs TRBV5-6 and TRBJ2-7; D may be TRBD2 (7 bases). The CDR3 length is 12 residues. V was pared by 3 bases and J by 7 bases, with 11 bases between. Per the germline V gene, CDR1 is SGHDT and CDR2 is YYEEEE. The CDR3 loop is CASSWGRGEQYV. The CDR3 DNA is TGTGCCAGCAGCTGGGGGCGGGGGGAGCAGTACGTC.

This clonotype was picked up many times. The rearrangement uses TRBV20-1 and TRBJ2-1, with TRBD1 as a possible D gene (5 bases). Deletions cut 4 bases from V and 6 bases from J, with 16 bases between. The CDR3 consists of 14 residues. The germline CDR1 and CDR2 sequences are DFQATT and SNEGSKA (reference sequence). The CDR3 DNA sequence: TGCAGTGCTACCCCATCCGGCAGGGTCAATGAGCAGTTCTTC. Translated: CSATPSGRVNEQFF.

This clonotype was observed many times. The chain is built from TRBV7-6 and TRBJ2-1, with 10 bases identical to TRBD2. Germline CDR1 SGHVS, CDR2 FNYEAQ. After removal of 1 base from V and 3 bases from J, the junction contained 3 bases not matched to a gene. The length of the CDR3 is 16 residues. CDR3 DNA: TGTGCCAGCAGCTTAGGTAGCGGGGGGATCTACAATGAGCAGTTCTTC. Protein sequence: CASSLGSGGIYNEQFF.

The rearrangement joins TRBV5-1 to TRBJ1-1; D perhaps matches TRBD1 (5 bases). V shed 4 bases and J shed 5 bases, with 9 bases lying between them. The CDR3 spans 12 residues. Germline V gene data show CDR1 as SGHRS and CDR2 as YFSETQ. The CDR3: CASSRGATEAFF. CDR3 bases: TGCGCCAGCAGCAGGGGTGCAACTGAAGCTTTCTTT.

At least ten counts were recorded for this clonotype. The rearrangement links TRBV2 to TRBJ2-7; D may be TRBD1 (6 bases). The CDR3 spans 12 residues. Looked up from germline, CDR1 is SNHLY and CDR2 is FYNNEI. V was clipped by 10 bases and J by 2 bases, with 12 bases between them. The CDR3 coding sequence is TGTGCCACCCAGAAGGGGGCCTACGAGCAGTACGTC. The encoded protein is CATQKGAYEQYV.

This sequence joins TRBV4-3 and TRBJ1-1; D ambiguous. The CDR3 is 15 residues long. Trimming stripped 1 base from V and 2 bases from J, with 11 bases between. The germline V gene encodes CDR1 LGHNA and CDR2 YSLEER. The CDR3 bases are TGCGCCAGCAGCCAAGGTTGGCCCAGAAACACTGAAGCTTTCTTT. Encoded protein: CASSQGWPRNTEAFF.

This CDR3 is CASQDPPGAFF. The DNA of the CDR3 is TGTGCCAGCCAAGACCCTCCAGGAGCTTTCTTT. The chain joins TRBV2 to TRBJ1-1; D is undetermined. CDR3 size: 11 residues. The germline V gene has CDR1 SNHLY and CDR2 FYNNEI. V lost 8 bases and J lost 10, with 14 bases in between. The full variable domain, in which reference TRBV2 and TRBJ1-1 provide the parts outside the CDR3, is EPEVTQTPSHQVTQMGQEVILRCVPISNHLYFYWYRQILGQKVEFLVSFYNNEISEKSEIFDDQFSVERPDGSNFTLKIRSTKLEDSAMYFCASQDPPGAFFGQGTRLTVV.

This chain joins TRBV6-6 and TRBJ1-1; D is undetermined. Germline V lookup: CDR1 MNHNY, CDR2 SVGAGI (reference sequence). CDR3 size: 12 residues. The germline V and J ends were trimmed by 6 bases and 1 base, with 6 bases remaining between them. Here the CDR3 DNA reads TGTGCCAGCAGGGAGTCGAACACTGAAGCTTTCTTT. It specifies CASRESNTEAFF.

The CDR3 DNA follows: TGTGCCAGCAGCCCCGAGCGGAGCACAGATACGCAGTATTTT. Translating gives CASSPERSTDTQYF. The chain joins TRBV3-1 to TRBJ2-3; the D gene is possibly TRBD2 (5 bases). Trimming removed 4 bases at V and 0 bases at J, with 8 bases between. Germline loops: CDR1 LGHDT, CDR2 YNNKEL (reference sequence). The CDR3 sequence is 14 residues long.

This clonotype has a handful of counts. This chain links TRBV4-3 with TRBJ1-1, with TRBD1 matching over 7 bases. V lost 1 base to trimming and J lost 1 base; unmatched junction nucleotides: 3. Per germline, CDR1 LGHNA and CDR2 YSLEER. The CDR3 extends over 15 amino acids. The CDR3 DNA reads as TGCGCCAGCAGCCAAGGAGGACAGGAGAACACTGAAGCTTTCTTT. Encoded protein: CASSQGGQENTEAFF.

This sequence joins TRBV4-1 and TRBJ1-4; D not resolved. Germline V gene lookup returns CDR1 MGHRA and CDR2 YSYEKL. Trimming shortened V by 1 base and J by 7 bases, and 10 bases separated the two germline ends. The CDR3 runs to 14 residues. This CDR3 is CASSQVFNSEKLFF. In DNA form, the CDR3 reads TGCGCCAGCAGCCAAGTTTTTAACAGTGAAAAACTGTTTTTT.

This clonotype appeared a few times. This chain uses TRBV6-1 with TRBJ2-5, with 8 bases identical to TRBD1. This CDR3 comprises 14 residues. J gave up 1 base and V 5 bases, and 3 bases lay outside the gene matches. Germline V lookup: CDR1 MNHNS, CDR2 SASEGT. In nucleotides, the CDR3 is TGTGCCAGCAGTAGGACAGGGACCCAAGAGACCCAGTACTTC. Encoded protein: CASSRTGTQETQYF.